What follows are 7 T cell receptor beta chains derived from one specimen sequenced in a study of T cell responses to AZD1222 COVID-19 vaccine. Repertoires were generated with immunoSEQ multiplex PCR, while TCRdb's copy carries only in-frame clones and drops some. The repertoire has roughly 170,000 clones, 70% to 90% of them found once; the top ten carry about 0.53%. The input for sequencing was peripheral blood, taken on day 0 of AZD1222 vaccination. These receptors were collected from an adult in good health.

The chain's CDR3 is CASSQFRDRDNSPLHF. The CDR3 DNA follows: TGTGCCAGCAGCCAGTTTCGGGACAGGGATAATTCACCCCTCCACTTT. The chain uses TRBV14 and TRBJ1-6; 9 bases line up with TRBD1. Germline CDR1 reads SGHDN; CDR2 reads FVKESK. The CDR3 spans 16 residues. V trimming: 3 bases; J trimming: 5 bases; junction bases outside the gene matches: 5. Drawing the rest from reference TRBV14 and TRBJ1-6, the complete variable domain is EAGVTQFPSHSVIEKGQTVTLRCDPISGHDNLYWYRRVMGKEIKFLLHFVKESKQDESGMPNNRFLAERTGGTYSTLKVQPAELEDSGVYFCASSQFRDRDNSPLHFGNGTRLTVT.

Concerning this clone itself: The junction and the germline gene differ at one end; a read error may be behind it. The chain joins TRBV9 to TRBJ2-2, with unresolved D. This CDR3 comprises 14 residues. Looked up from germline, CDR1 is SGDLS and CDR2 is YYNGEE. The CDR3, as DNA: TGTGCCAGCAGCGTCTCGCCGAATACCGGGGAGCTGTTTTTT. This codes for CASSVSPNTGELFF.

The chain links TRBV9 to TRBJ2-2, with D possibly being TRBD1 (6 bases). The V end was cut by 4 bases, the J end by 4 bases, with 17 bases between. Per the germline V gene, CDR1 is SGDLS and CDR2 is YYNGEE. The CDR3 sequence is 16 residues long. This CDR3 reads CASSPRDTRGTGELFF. The CDR3 coding sequence is TGTGCCAGCAGCCCCCGGGACACCCGCGGCACCGGGGAGCTGTTTTTT.

This chain links TRBV7-9 with TRBJ1-4; 7 nucleotides align to TRBD1. J lost 7 bases, V lost 1 base, and 12 bases had no gene match. This CDR3 contains 17 residues. Germline-derived CDR1 and CDR2 are SEHNR and FQNEAQ (reference sequence). The CDR3 reads CASSLGQGVVGSEKLFF. CDR3 bases: TGTGCCAGCAGCTTAGGACAGGGTGTAGTCGGGAGTGAAAAACTGTTTTTT.

The genes are TRBV19 and TRBJ2-2, with TRBD1 matching 7 bases. Germline V gene sequence: CDR1 LNHDA, CDR2 SQIVND (reference sequence). The CDR3 consists of 16 residues. J lost 3 bases, V lost 3 bases, and 7 bases had no gene match. The CDR3 coding sequence is TGTGCCAGTAGTATTAGGACGGGACAGTACACCGGGGAGCTGTTTTTT. Translation: CASSIRTGQYTGELFF.

The V gene is TRBV2, the J gene TRBJ2-5; weak D call: TRBD1 (6 bases). Trimming cost V 1 base and J 9 bases, with 6 bases left between them. CDR1 and CDR2 from the germline V gene are SNHLY and FYNNEI. This CDR3 is 11 amino acids long. CDR3 sequence: CASSEDRAQYF. The DNA for the CDR3 is TGTGCCAGCAGTGAAGACAGGGCCCAGTACTTC.

The sample holds a few counts of this clone. The chain recombines TRBV2 with TRBJ1-5, with TRBD1 as a possible D gene (6 bases). Trimming removed 4 bases from V and 0 bases from J, with 10 bases in between. Germline CDR1 reads SNHLY; CDR2 reads FYNNEI. The CDR3 sequence is 15 residues long. The CDR3 DNA reads TGTGCCAGCAGTGGGGACACCCTTAGCAATCAGCCCCAGCATTTT. Amino acids: CASSGDTLSNQPQHF. The full variable domain, with the rest looked up from reference TRBV2 and TRBJ1-5, is EPEVTQTPSHQVTQMGQEVILRCVPISNHLYFYWYRQILGQKVEFLVSFYNNEISEKSEIFDDQFSVERPDGSNFTLKIRSTKLEDSAMYFCASSGDTLSNQPQHFGDGTRLSIL.